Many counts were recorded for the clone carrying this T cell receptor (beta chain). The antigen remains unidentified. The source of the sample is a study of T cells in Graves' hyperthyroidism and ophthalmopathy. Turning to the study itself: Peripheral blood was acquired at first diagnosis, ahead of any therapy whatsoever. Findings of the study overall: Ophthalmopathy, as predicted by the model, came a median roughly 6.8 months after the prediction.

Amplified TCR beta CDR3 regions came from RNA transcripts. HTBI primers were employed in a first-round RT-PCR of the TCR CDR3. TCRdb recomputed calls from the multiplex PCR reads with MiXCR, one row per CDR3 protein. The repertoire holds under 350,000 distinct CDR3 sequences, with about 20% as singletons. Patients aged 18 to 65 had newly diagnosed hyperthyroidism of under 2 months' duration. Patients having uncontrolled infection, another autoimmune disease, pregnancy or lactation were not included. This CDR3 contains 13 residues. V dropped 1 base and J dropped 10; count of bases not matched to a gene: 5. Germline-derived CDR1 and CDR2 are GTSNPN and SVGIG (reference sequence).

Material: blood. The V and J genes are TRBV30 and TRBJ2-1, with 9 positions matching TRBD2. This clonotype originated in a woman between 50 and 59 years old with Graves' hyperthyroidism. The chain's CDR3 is CAWSGLAGYEQFF. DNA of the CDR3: TGTGCCTGGAGTGGGCTAGCGGGATACGAGCAGTTCTTC.